These 9 T cell receptor beta chains originate from one sample sequenced in a study of control samples from healthy donors and cancer patients. The method was immunoSEQ multiplex PCR; TCRdb's version includes in-frame clones alone and lacks a portion of them. The repertoire holds about 150,000 clones, with more than 85% as singletons. Sequenced sample: blood. The origin of the receptors is a man aged 45-60 years in good health.

This chain links TRBV24-1 with TRBJ2-3; 8 bases are shared with TRBD1. CDR3 length: 15 residues. CDR1 and CDR2 (germline): KGHDR, SFDVKD. V was pared by 0 bases and J by 4 bases, with 2 bases of the junction left unmatched. CDR3 nucleotide sequence: TGTGCCACCAGTGATTTGGGACAGGGCGCAGATACGCAGTATTTT. Protein: CATSDLGQGADTQYF.

The chain carries TRBV7-6 and TRBJ2-7; D is unclear. The V end lost 2 bases, the J end lost 4 bases, and 6 bases lay between the germline ends. CDR3 length equals 12 residues. The germline V gene has CDR1 SGHVS and CDR2 FNYEAQ. This CDR3 is CASSLSGYEQYF. In DNA form, the CDR3 reads TGTGCCAGCAGCTTATCTGGGTACGAGCAGTACTTC.

The chain is built from TRBV18 and TRBJ1-6; TRBD1 agrees at 7 bases. J gave up 7 bases and V 2 bases, and 2 bases lay outside the gene matches. The CDR3 sequence is 14 residues long. In germline, CDR1 is KGHSH, CDR2 LQKENI. The CDR3: CASSPGTVNSPLHF. CDR3 bases: TGTGCCAGCTCACCAGGGACAGTCAATTCACCCCTCCACTTT.

CDR3 DNA: TGTGCCAGCAGCTTACGTCGTGCAGGGAACACCGGGGAGCTGTTTTTT. This codes for CASSLRRAGNTGELFF. The chain carries TRBV7-2 and TRBJ2-2; D not resolved. The CDR3 spans 16 residues. The germline gives CDR1 SGHTA, CDR2 FQGNSA. Trimming took 2 bases from V and 1 from J, leaving 11 bases between them.

The J gene is TRBJ2-1, the V gene TRBV2; the D call may be TRBD1 or TRBD2 (5 bases each). V was trimmed by 5 bases and J by 5 bases, leaving 10 bases between them. The CDR3 runs 13 residues. Per the germline V gene, CDR1 is SNHLY and CDR2 is FYNNEI. CDR3 amino acids: CASSRDRNNEQFF. In DNA, the CDR3 is TGTGCCAGCAGTCGGGACCGAAACAATGAGCAGTTCTTC. The variable domain in full, completed from reference TRBV2 and TRBJ2-1, reads EPEVTQTPSHQVTQMGQEVILRCVPISNHLYFYWYRQILGQKVEFLVSFYNNEISEKSEIFDDQFSVERPDGSNFTLKIRSTKLEDSAMYFCASSRDRNNEQFFGPGTRLTVL.

The rearrangement uses TRBV16 and TRBJ2-5; D might be TRBD1 (6 bases). Between the trimmed V and J ends, which lost 2 bases and 3 bases, there was a span of 16 bases. Germline CDR1 and CDR2: KGHSY and FQNENV. This CDR3 contains 16 residues. The CDR3 DNA sequence: TGTGCCAGCAGCCAAGGCATGCACAGGGTAAAAGAGACCCAGTACTTC. It specifies CASSQGMHRVKETQYF.

The chain links TRBV10-1 to TRBJ2-7; 8 nucleotides align to TRBD2. The V segment lost 2 bases and the J segment 3 bases; nucleotides outside the gene matches: 6. The CDR3 sequence is 15 residues long. Germline CDR1 WNHNN, CDR2 SYGVQD (reference sequence). CDR3 in amino acids: CASSEAAGGRYEQYF. The CDR3 DNA is TGCGCCAGCAGTGAGGCTGCGGGAGGCCGCTACGAGCAGTACTTC.

The chain links TRBV29-1 to TRBJ2-1; 8 bases agree with TRBD1. CDR3 length equals 16 residues. Germline V lookup: CDR1 SQVTM, CDR2 ANQGSEA. With V trimmed by 6 bases and J by 1 base, 11 bases remained unmatched. The CDR3 protein is CSVPLGGQASYNEQFF. Written as DNA, the CDR3 is TGCAGCGTCCCACTCGGGGGACAGGCGTCCTACAATGAGCAGTTCTTC.

This rearrangement joins TRBV28 to TRBJ2-1, with 12 bases identical to TRBD2. J gave up 9 bases and V 3 bases, and 9 bases lay outside the gene matches. CDR1 is MDHEN, CDR2 SYDVKM, per germline. The CDR3 totals 16 residues. CDR3 protein: CASSLVSSGRAGEQFF. The CDR3 nucleotides are TGTGCCAGCAGTTTGGTTTCTAGCGGGAGGGCCGGTGAGCAGTTCTTC.